Following are 2 T cell receptor beta chains from one sample sequenced in a study of T cell repertoires in cytomegalovirus infection (dated by TCRdb to the late 2010s). TCRdb lists the instrument as Illumina HiSeq 1500. The raw public data were reprocessed by TCRdb itself: fastp quality trimming at Q25, MiXCR clonotype calling, in-frame beta chains only. Rows matching on CDR3 protein sequence are summarized as one entry with the most common DNA and genes. Recorded for this sample are approximately 630,000 distinct CDR3 sequences; 24% of them occurred a single time. The ten largest make up 7.5% to 9% of the sample. The sample comprised CD8+ T cells from PBMCs. The source of these receptors is a human donor in good health (CMV status not recorded). Some clones in this sample may be carry-over from other donors' samples.

Comments on this clonotype: A much larger clone differs by one base, so this may be a read error. The chain couples TRBV11-1 to TRBJ2-3; D not certain. Germline V CDR1 and CDR2: SGHAT, FQDESV (reference sequence). CDR3 size: 15 residues. The CDR3 coding sequence is TGTGCCAGCAGCTTAGAGAGAGACCCGAGCGATACGCGGTATTTT. This gives the protein CASSLERDPSDTRYF. Full variable domain (remainder filled in from reference TRBV11-1 and TRBJ2-3): EAEVAQSPRYKITEKSQAVAFWCDPISGHATLYWYRQILGQGPELLVQFQDESVVDDSQLPKDRFSAERLKGVDSTLKIQPAELGDSAMYLCASSLERDPSDTRYFGPGTRLTVL.

This clonotype has at least ten counts. The chain combines TRBV28 with TRBJ1-4, with TRBD1 identical over 8 bases. V was pared by 6 bases and J by 7 bases, with 7 bases of the junction left unmatched. This CDR3 contains 14 residues. The V gene's germline CDR1 is MDHEN and CDR2 SYDVKM. CDR3 sequence: CASSPDRVTEKLFF. CDR3 coding DNA: TGTGCCAGCAGCCCGGACAGGGTGACTGAAAAACTGTTTTTT.